The clone carrying this TCR beta chain was counted a single time. The CDR3 is 15 residues long. Germline V lookup: CDR1 LNHDA, CDR2 SQIVND (reference sequence). Trimming cost V 5 bases and J 3 bases, with 15 bases left between them. This sample is part of a study of neurological immune-mediated disorders. Documented time point: longitudinal time-point 3. A single record per CDR3 protein comes from TCRdb applying MiXCR to the 5' RACE reads. Seen here are around 100,000 distinct CDR3 sequences, approximately 11% observed once, and the top ten hold about 3%. Sample: PBMCs. This receptor was taken from a female donor with HTLV-1-associated myelopathy (HAM/TSP). The chain joins TRBV19 to TRBJ2-3; no definite D call. The CDR3 DNA reads TGTGCCAGTAGTCCCCGTTTAATTACAACAGATACGCAGTATTTT. Amino acid sequence: CASSPRLITTDTQYF.